One sample yielded the 19 T cell receptor beta chains listed below, sequenced in a study of OX40 agonist ivuxolimab in advanced cancers. Clones were sequenced by immunoSEQ multiplex PCR, and TCRdb holds only the in-frame ones, with some missing. Of around 79,000 clones in the sample, over 75% were seen once. The starting material was CD4+ or CD8+ T cells sorted from blood, obtained in a trial of the OX40 agonist ivuxolimab. All receptors come from an adult with an advanced solid tumor such as melanoma, head and neck, liver or kidney cancer.

This chain links TRBV6-1 with TRBJ1-2, with D perhaps matching TRBD1 (5 bases). The V gene lost 1 base and the J gene lost 4 bases, with 10 bases spanning the gap. The CDR3 runs 14 residues. Germline V gives CDR1 MNHNS, CDR2 SASEGT. The CDR3 reads CASSEGAGGYGYTF. CDR3 DNA: TGTGCCAGCAGTGAAGGAGCGGGGGGCTATGGCTACACCTTC.

The rearrangement uses TRBV27 and TRBJ2-4; 8 bases are a match to TRBD1. The CDR3 has 17 residues. Germline CDR1 MNHEY, CDR2 SMNVEV (reference sequence). V lost 6 bases, J lost 0 bases, and 10 bases stayed unmatched. The CDR3 DNA reads as TGTGCCAGCAGCCTGGCCGGACAGGGATTAGCCAAAAACATTCAGTACTTC. It yields the protein CASSLAGQGLAKNIQYF.

This clone was recorded once. This sequence joins TRBV30 and TRBJ2-1; TRBD1 aligns across 9 bases. Trimming at V came to 3 bases and at J to 5 bases, leaving 17 bases not matched to a gene. This CDR3 region has 18 residues. The germline CDR1 and CDR2 sequences are GTSNPN and SVGIG (reference sequence). In DNA, the CDR3 is TGTGCCTGGAGCGAGTCCCGGGACAGGGACCCCTTTGACAATGAGCAGTTCTTC. It is translated as CAWSESRDRDPFDNEQFF.

J is TRBJ1-2 and V is TRBV4-3; D gene uncertain. This CDR3 contains 16 residues. CDR1 and CDR2 (germline): LGHNA, YSLEER. Trimming removed 0 bases from V and 0 bases from J, with 11 bases in between. In DNA, the CDR3 is TGCGCCAGCAGCCAAGATTTAAACCCGTCTAACTATGGCTACACCTTC. Protein sequence: CASSQDLNPSNYGYTF.

This sequence joins TRBV6-6 and TRBJ1-5, with TRBD1 identical over 8 bases. The germline CDR1 and CDR2 sequences are MNHNY and SVGAGI (reference sequence). With 0 bases clipped from V and 8 bases from J, the junction kept 9 bases outside the gene matches. This CDR3 contains 16 residues. The CDR3 DNA sequence: TGTGCCAGCAGTTACTCGGAGACAGGGGTCAGGGAGCCCCAGCATTTT. Its protein product is CASSYSETGVREPQHF.

The chain links TRBV7-9 to TRBJ2-1, with D possibly TRBD1 on 7 matching bases. The CDR3 has 14 residues. Trimming pared 6 bases from V and 11 bases from J, leaving 20 bases between. Germline-derived CDR1 and CDR2 are SEHNR and FQNEAQ (reference sequence). This chain's CDR3 is CASRLDRARGQQFF. The CDR3, as DNA: TGTGCCAGCAGACTAGACAGGGCTCGGGGGCAGCAGTTCTTC.

The rearrangement joins TRBV28 to TRBJ2-7; D unresolved. From germline, CDR1 is MDHEN and CDR2 SYDVKM. The V end lost 2 bases, the J end lost 12 bases, and 11 bases lay between the germline ends. CDR3 length: 11 amino acids. DNA for the CDR3: TGTGCCAGCAGTTTAGCGTACAGTATGTACTTC. Protein sequence: CASSLAYSMYF.

The chain joins TRBV5-1 to TRBJ1-2; a possible D gene is TRBD1 (5 bases). Germline loops: CDR1 SGHRS, CDR2 YFSETQ. V lost 4 bases and J lost 8, with 12 bases in between. CDR3 length equals 12 residues. CDR3 loop: CASSPTGDGYTF. CDR3 in DNA: TGCGCCAGCAGCCCGACCGGGGACGGCTACACCTTC.

This sequence joins TRBV6-5 and TRBJ2-1, with D perhaps TRBD1 (6 bases). The CDR3 has 12 amino acids. Deletions cut 6 bases from V and 8 bases from J, with 11 bases between. Germline V lookup: CDR1 MNHEY, CDR2 SVGAGI. In DNA, the CDR3 is TGTGCCAGCAGGGGCCAGGGGTATGAGCAGTTCTTC. It is translated as CASRGQGYEQFF.

The J gene is TRBJ1-1, the V gene TRBV6-6, with D tentatively TRBD1 (5 bases). Trimming cost V 6 bases and J 1 base, with 18 bases left between them. The CDR3 is 16 amino acids. Per germline, CDR1 MNHNY and CDR2 SVGAGI (reference sequence). The CDR3 nucleotides read TGTGCCAGCAGCCTCCCCGTGGGCGGGGCGAACACTGAAGCTTTCTTT. It encodes CASSLPVGGANTEAFF.

The genes are TRBV7-6 and TRBJ1-1, with D unclear. Deletions cut 5 bases from V and 1 base from J, with 8 bases between. This CDR3 is 13 amino acids long. In germline, CDR1 is SGHVS, CDR2 FNYEAQ. The CDR3 region is CASSREPNTEAFF. The CDR3 DNA is TGTGCCAGCAGCAGGGAACCGAACACTGAAGCTTTCTTT.

The chain carries TRBV5-1 and TRBJ2-6; maybe TRBD1 (5 bases). The V gene lost 3 bases and the J gene lost 0 bases, with 7 bases spanning the gap. CDR1 and CDR2 (germline): SGHRS, YFSETQ. There are 15 residues in the CDR3. CDR3 sequence: CASSSGLSGANVLTF. In nucleotides, the CDR3 is TGCGCCAGCAGCTCAGGGCTCTCTGGGGCCAACGTCCTGACTTTC.

This CDR3 is CASSQDGGGQGRNTIYF. The CDR3 nucleotides read TGTGCCAGCAGCCAAGATGGTGGGGGACAGGGGAGAAACACCATATATTTT. This chain links TRBV4-2 with TRBJ1-3; 10 nucleotides match TRBD1. Germline loops: CDR1 LGHNA, CDR2 YNFKEQ. This CDR3 spans 17 amino acids. J lost 5 bases, V lost 0 bases, and 7 bases had no gene match.

This clone occurred once. The chain recombines TRBV5-1 with TRBJ2-7; the D is unclear. Germline lookup yields CDR1 SGHRS and CDR2 YFSETQ. The CDR3 is 12 amino acids. Trimming stripped 0 bases from V and 5 bases from J, with 6 bases between. The CDR3 protein is CASSLGIHEQYF. In DNA, the CDR3 is TGCGCCAGCAGCTTGGGGATCCACGAGCAGTACTTC.

This chain links TRBV6-5 with TRBJ2-1; D could derive from TRBD1 or TRBD2 (6 bases each). The V gene lost 5 bases and the J gene lost 5 bases, with 16 bases spanning the gap. Germline CDR1 is MNHEY and CDR2 is SVGAGI. This CDR3 is built from 15 residues. The CDR3 spells CASSAAGGHHNEQFF. As DNA, the CDR3 is TGTGCCAGCAGTGCGGCCGGGGGACACCACAATGAGCAGTTCTTC.

This clone showed up just once. The chain carries TRBV10-2 and TRBJ1-6; tentatively, D is TRBD1 (5 bases). The CDR3 covers 16 residues. Looked up from germline, CDR1 is WSHSY and CDR2 is SAAADI. V lost 6 bases to trimming and J lost 0 bases, with 12 bases between them. The CDR3 DNA reads as TGCGCCAGCAGAGGGGATTTTCGCTCCTATAATTCACCCCTCCACTTT. This sequence encodes CASRGDFRSYNSPLHF.

This chain links TRBV2 with TRBJ1-1, with 8 bases that match TRBD1. V shed 6 bases, J shed 1 base, and the junction held 4 bases outside the gene matches. The CDR3 runs 14 residues. CDR1 and CDR2 from the germline V gene are SNHLY and FYNNEI. CDR3 loop: CASRSGQGNTEAFF. DNA of the CDR3: TGTGCCAGCAGAAGTGGACAGGGGAACACTGAAGCTTTCTTT.

In regard to this clone: In the same sample, other DNA sequences code for this CDR3. The genes are TRBV9 and TRBJ2-1; D remains unclear. Germline CDR1 SGDLS, CDR2 YYNGEE. CDR3 length equals 13 residues. V shed 4 bases and J shed 7 bases, with 12 bases lying between them. The chain's CDR3 is CASSPRLGNEQFF. The CDR3 coding sequence is TGTGCCAGCAGCCCTCGGCTGGGGAATGAGCAGTTCTTC.

This rearrangement joins TRBV27 to TRBJ2-2; 9 bases match TRBD2. V shed 2 bases and J 0 bases; nucleotides not matched to a gene: 10. Per germline, CDR1 MNHEY and CDR2 SMNVEV (reference sequence). The CDR3 runs 19 residues. This chain's CDR3 is CASSLKASGVDANTGELFF. The CDR3 region has the DNA TGTGCCAGCAGTTTAAAGGCTAGCGGGGTTGACGCGAACACCGGGGAGCTGTTTTTT.